This passage covers 24 T cell receptor beta chains from one sample sequenced in a study of blood T cells in healthy people across ages. Next came a second PCR, run for about 7 to 12 cycles, which used a sample-barcoded 5' primer along with a J-beta primer mix. Via MiXCR, TCRdb re-called the 5' RACE reads, giving one row per CDR3 protein. In the table there are 550,000 to 600,000 distinct CDR3 sequences, 27% of which are singletons. Sequenced material: blood. These receptor sequences come from a woman aged 70 to 79 in good health.

This chain connects TRBV10-3 to TRBJ1-1; a possible D gene is TRBD1 (5 bases). V lost 0 bases, J lost 1 base, and 9 bases lay in between. From germline, CDR1 is ENHRY and CDR2 SYGVKD. The length of the CDR3 is 15 residues. The CDR3 sequence is CAISESEGKNTEAFF. The CDR3 DNA reads TGTGCCATCAGTGAGTCGGAGGGGAAGAACACTGAAGCTTTCTTT.

This clonotype was recorded a few times. The rearrangement uses TRBV7-2 and TRBJ2-2; possibly TRBD1 for D (5 bases). Trimming took 8 bases from V and 4 from J, leaving 17 bases between them. The CDR3 has 15 residues. The germline CDR1 and CDR2 sequences are SGHTA and FQGNSA. The chain's CDR3 is CASSRSTASTGELFF. As DNA, the CDR3 is TGTGCCAGCTCCCGGTCGACAGCTAGCACCGGGGAGCTGTTTTTT.

In this sample, this clonotype turned up a few times. The CDR3 spells CASSVGPGQGSYEQYF. The CDR3 DNA follows: TGTGCCAGCAGCGTAGGCCCAGGACAGGGATCCTACGAGCAGTACTTC. This chain uses TRBV9 with TRBJ2-7, with 8 bases fitting TRBD1. The germline CDR1 and CDR2 sequences are SGDLS and YYNGEE. J was trimmed by 1 base and V by 0 bases; bases with no gene match: 6. The CDR3 has 16 residues.

This chain links TRBV15 with TRBJ2-3; D is unresolved. V was pared by 3 bases and J by 0 bases, with 13 bases between. The CDR3 has 16 amino acids. Germline values: CDR1 LNHNV, CDR2 YYDKDF (reference sequence). CDR3 sequence: CATSSPEFGSTDTQYF. The DNA of the CDR3 is TGTGCCACCAGCAGTCCTGAGTTTGGGAGCACAGATACGCAGTATTTT.

CDR3 amino acids: CASTPGQVYNEQFF. The CDR3, as DNA: TGTGCCAGCACGCCGGGACAGGTCTACAATGAGCAGTTCTTC. This rearrangement joins TRBV12-3 or TRBV12-4 to TRBJ2-1; 8 positions match TRBD1. The CDR3 runs to 14 residues. V was clipped by 7 bases and J by 3 bases; unmatched bases: 5.

The CDR3 DNA is TGTGCCAGCAGACCTACTAGCGGGTCAGAGCAGTACTTC. Its translation is CASRPTSGSEQYF. V and J are TRBV12-3 or TRBV12-4 and TRBJ2-5; 9 bases are shared with TRBD2. The CDR3 totals 13 residues. The V gene end was trimmed by 6 bases and the J gene end by 11 bases; junction bases not matched to a gene: 10.

The chain recombines TRBV6-1 with TRBJ1-4; possible D gene TRBD1, 5 bases. Trimming left V 6 bases short and J 2 bases short, with 19 bases between. CDR3 length: 17 residues. The germline gives CDR1 MNHNS, CDR2 SASEGT. CDR3 nucleotide sequence: TGTGCCAGCAGGCCCGGGACGTTAACTGGCACTAATGAAAAACTGTTTTTT. It translates to CASRPGTLTGTNEKLFF.

This clonotype appeared a few times. The CDR3 reads CASSQDYRGGNTDTQYF. The DNA of the CDR3 is TGCGCCAGCAGCCAAGATTACCGGGGGGGCAACACAGATACGCAGTATTTT. The chain uses TRBV4-3 and TRBJ2-3; 8 positions match TRBD2. V lost 0 bases to trimming and J lost 2 bases; unmatched junction nucleotides: 7. Germline V CDR1 and CDR2: LGHNA, YSLEER. The CDR3 contains 17 residues.

This clonotype was seen a handful of times. The rearrangement uses TRBV6-6 and TRBJ2-3; D gene ambiguous. Per germline, CDR1 MNHNY and CDR2 SVGAGI (reference sequence). Trimming removed 2 bases from V and 3 bases from J, with 21 bases in between. This CDR3 is 18 amino acids long. Here the CDR3 DNA reads TGTGCCAGCAGTTACACCCTTCCTCGGTTTCTCGGAACAGATACGCAGTATTTT. Translation: CASSYTLPRFLGTDTQYF.

This clonotype was detected only a few times. The chain has TRBV20-1 and TRBJ2-1, with unresolved D. CDR3 length: 13 residues. The V end lost 0 bases, the J end lost 14 bases, and 17 bases lay between the germline ends. Germline V gene sequence: CDR1 DFQATT, CDR2 SNEGSKA (reference sequence). The CDR3 region is CSARDVGGIQEFF. CDR3 DNA sequence: TGCAGTGCTAGAGATGTGGGTGGCATCCAGGAGTTCTTC.

This clonotype was observed a handful of times. The chain has TRBV5-1 and TRBJ2-7; 8 bases align to TRBD1. Germline assignment: CDR1 SGHRS and CDR2 YFSETQ. V lost 0 bases and J lost 3; bases outside the gene matches: 5. CDR3 length: 15 amino acids. As DNA, the CDR3 is TGCGCCAGCAGCTTGGCTCCCGACAGGGGCTACGAGCAGTACTTC. This encodes CASSLAPDRGYEQYF.

This chain links TRBV5-1 with TRBJ1-1, with TRBD1 identical over 7 bases. CDR1 is SGHRS and CDR2 is YFSETQ in the germline V gene. This CDR3 contains 15 residues. The trim removed 3 bases at V and 2 bases at J, leaving 7 bases unmatched. The DNA of the CDR3 is TGCGCCAGCAGCTCGGCGGGACAGATAAACACTGAAGCTTTCTTT. It encodes CASSSAGQINTEAFF. The whole variable domain, remainder taken from reference TRBV5-1 and TRBJ1-1, is KAGVTQTPRYLIKTRGQQVTLSCSPISGHRSVSWYQQTPGQGLQFLFEYFSETQRNKGNFPGRFSGRQFSNSRSEMNVSTLELGDSALYLCASSSAGQINTEAFFGQGTRLTVV.

CDR3 protein: CASSYRPNTGELFF. The CDR3 DNA sequence: TGTGCCAGCAGTTATCGGCCGAACACCGGGGAGCTGTTTTTT. V gene TRBV6-2 or TRBV6-3 combines with J gene TRBJ2-2; D is undetermined. Germline V lookup: CDR1 MNHEY, CDR2 SVGEGT. The germline V and J ends were trimmed by 3 bases and 0 bases, with 5 bases remaining between them. This CDR3 contains 14 residues.

Details on this clonotype: One junction end does not reproduce the germline sequence, and a read error may be involved. The chain couples TRBV7-2 to TRBJ1-5; a possible D gene is TRBD1 (5 bases). This CDR3 has 18 residues. Looked up from germline, CDR1 is SGHTA and CDR2 is FQGNSA. The CDR3 loop is CSSSLLGLGFGGTQPQHF. CDR3 in DNA: TGTTCCAGCAGCTTATTAGGTCTCGGGTTCGGGGGGACTCAGCCCCAGCATTTT.

The chain uses TRBV25-1 and TRBJ2-5; tentative D call: TRBD1 (6 bases). Gene TRBJ2-1 matches the end of the DNA better, so the J call may be wrong. CDR3 length equals 16 residues. Per the germline V gene, CDR1 is MGHDK and CDR2 is SYGVNS. CDR3 sequence (DNA): TGTGCCAGCAGTGCATCACAGGGTTTGGTCGGGAATGAGCAGTTCTTC. It specifies CASSASQGLVGNEQFF.

This clonotype was seen once. The chain employs TRBV4-2 and TRBJ2-5, with 11 bases lining up with TRBD2. V dropped 5 bases and J dropped 0; count of bases not matched to a gene: 5. Germline lookup yields CDR1 LGHNA and CDR2 YNFKEQ. This CDR3 comprises 16 residues. CDR3 amino acids: CASSLRTSGYQETQYF. CDR3 nucleotides: TGTGCCAGCAGCTTACGGACTAGCGGGTACCAAGAGACCCAGTACTTC.

This clonotype was seen a few times. V and J are TRBV7-9 and TRBJ1-2; D not resolved. With 5 bases removed from V and 4 bases from J, the gap between germline ends came to 23 bases. Germline values: CDR1 SEHNR, CDR2 FQNEAQ (reference sequence). The CDR3 is made up of 17 amino acids. CDR3 DNA: TGTGCCAGCAGCCCCGAAGGCCGCTATGCCCCGACCTATGGCTACACCTTC. Amino acid sequence: CASSPEGRYAPTYGYTF.

The chain joins TRBV18 to TRBJ2-7; 12 bases fit TRBD2. V shed 5 bases, J shed 5 bases, and the junction held 7 bases outside the gene matches. The CDR3 is 15 amino acids. Germline assignment: CDR1 KGHSH and CDR2 LQKENI. This CDR3 reads CASSGGLAGLDEQYF. CDR3 in DNA: TGTGCCAGCTCAGGCGGACTAGCGGGGTTGGACGAGCAGTACTTC.

This clonotype has only a few counts. This CDR3 reads CSAGRDGYEQYF. CDR3 bases: TGCAGTGCGGGCCGGGACGGCTACGAGCAGTACTTC. This chain links TRBV20-1 with TRBJ2-7; TRBD1 or TRBD2 may be the D gene (5 bases each). V gave up 6 bases and J gave up 3 bases, with 12 bases separating them. This CDR3 contains 12 residues. Germline assignment: CDR1 DFQATT and CDR2 SNEGSKA (reference sequence).

The gene calls are TRBV12-3 or TRBV12-4 and TRBJ1-1; D remains ambiguous. CDR3 size: 11 residues. V was pared by 5 bases and J by 6 bases, with 7 bases between. The CDR3 spells CASSRRAEAFF. The CDR3 nucleotides read TGTGCCAGCAGTAGAAGGGCTGAAGCTTTCTTT.

This clonotype was seen only a few times. This sequence joins TRBV11-1 and TRBJ2-7; D remains unclear. Germline lookup yields CDR1 SGHAT and CDR2 FQDESV (reference sequence). The CDR3 contains 14 residues. Trimming removed 2 bases at V and 2 bases at J, with 10 bases between. Here the CDR3 DNA reads TGTGCCAGCAGCTTATCCTTGCAGCCCTACGAGCAGTACTTC. Its translation: CASSLSLQPYEQYF.

This clonotype was recorded only once. One base away lies a much larger clone, so this may be a sequencing read error. The J gene is TRBJ1-2, the V gene TRBV4-3; D might be TRBD1 (5 bases). V was shortened by 0 bases and J by 12 bases, with 14 bases between the two germline ends. The CDR3 has 13 amino acids. CDR1 LGHNA and CDR2 YSLEER come from the germline V gene. Here the CDR3 DNA reads TGCGCCAGCAGCCAAGACAGGGACTCTCGCCACACCTTC. Amino acid sequence: CASSQDRDSRHTF.

This clonotype was picked up a small number of times. This CDR3 is missing its conserved last phenylalanine or tryptophan, likely due to a read error. The chain employs TRBV5-1 and TRBJ2-5; 7 bases align to TRBD1. V gave up 6 bases and J gave up 2 bases; unmatched junction bases: 10. The CDR3 sequence is 15 residues long. The V gene's germline CDR1 is SGHRS and CDR2 YFSETQ. CDR3 DNA: TGCGCCAGCAAAATTGCCGGGACAGCACAAGAGACCCAGTACCTC. This encodes CASKIAGTAQETQYL.

This clonotype was detected many times. V gene TRBV20-1 combines with J gene TRBJ1-2; D remains unclear. The CDR3 runs 15 residues. From germline, CDR1 is DFQATT and CDR2 SNEGSKA (reference sequence). Trimming pared 0 bases from V and 9 bases from J, leaving 20 bases between. CDR3 in amino acids: CSARDLSHFYGSYTF. DNA of the CDR3: TGCAGTGCTAGAGATCTCTCTCACTTCTATGGAAGCTACACCTTC.